This T cell receptor beta chain was profiled in a study of T cells in Graves' hyperthyroidism and ophthalmopathy. Study-level points and caveats: Ophthalmopathy was model-predicted a median about 6 months pre-onset.

The source material, RNA transcripts, was used to amplify TCR beta CDR3 regions. With the HTBI primer set, the TCR CDR3 went through a first round of RT-PCR. TCRdb fed the multiplex PCR reads into MiXCR, producing one record per CDR3 protein. This table has hundreds of thousands of distinct CDR3 sequences, around 15% appearing once. This clonotype has at least ten counts. The target antigen is unknown. There are 14 residues in the CDR3. From germline, CDR1 is MDHEN and CDR2 SYDVKM. Trimming cost V 4 bases and J 2 bases; bases outside gene matches: 4. The sequenced sample consisted of blood. The rearrangement joins TRBV28 to TRBJ1-1; 7 positions match TRBD1. This sequence originates from a man aged 50-59 years with Graves' ophthalmopathy. CDR3 sequence: CASSSGQANTEAFF. As DNA, the CDR3 is TGTGCCAGCAGTTCAGGACAGGCAAACACTGAAGCTTTCTTT.